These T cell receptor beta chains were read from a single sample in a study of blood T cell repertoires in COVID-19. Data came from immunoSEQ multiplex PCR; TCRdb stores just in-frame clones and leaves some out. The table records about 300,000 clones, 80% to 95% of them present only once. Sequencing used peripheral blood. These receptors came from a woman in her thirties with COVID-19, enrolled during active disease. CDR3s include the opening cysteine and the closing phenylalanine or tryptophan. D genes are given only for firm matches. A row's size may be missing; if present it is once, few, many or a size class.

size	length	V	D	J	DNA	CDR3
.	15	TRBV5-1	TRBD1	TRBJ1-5	TGCGCCAGCAGCTTGAGAACAGGGGACGATCAGCCCCAGCATTTT	CASSLRTGDDQPQHF
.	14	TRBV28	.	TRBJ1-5	TGTGCCAGCAGTTTGAGCGGGGGCAATCAGCCCCAGCATTTT	CASSLSGGNQPQHF
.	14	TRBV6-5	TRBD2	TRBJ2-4	TGTGCCAGCAGCCCGGGGGGGGCCAAAAACATTCAGTACTTC	CASSPGGAKNIQYF
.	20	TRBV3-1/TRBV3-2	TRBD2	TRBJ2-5	TGTGCCAGCAGCCAAGAGGGTCGACTAGCGGGAGGGTGGAGTGGAGAGACCCAGTACTTC	CASSQEGRLAGGWSGETQYF
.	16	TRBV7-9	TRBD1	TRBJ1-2	TGTGCCAGCAGCCGGCCGGGACAGGGGGCCCTGGGAGGCTACACCTTC	CASSRPGQGALGGYTF
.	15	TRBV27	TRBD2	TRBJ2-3	TGTGCCAGCAGTTCCCTAGCGGGAGATGGGGGTACGCAGTATTTT	CASSSLAGDGGTQYF
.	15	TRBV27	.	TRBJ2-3	TGTGCCAGCAGTTTGGAAGGGACTAGCACAGATACGCAGTATTTT	CASSLEGTSTDTQYF
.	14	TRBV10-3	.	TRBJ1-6	TGTGCCATCAGTGAAACAGATACTAATTCACCCCTCCACTTT	CAISETDTNSPLHF
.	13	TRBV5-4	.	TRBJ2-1	TGTGCCAGCAGGCCTAGCACCTACAATGAGCAGTTCTTC	CASRPSTYNEQFF
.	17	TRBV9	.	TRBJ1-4	TGTGCCAGCAGCGTAGTGAAGGGTAGGGGAACTAATGAAAAACTGTTTTTT	CASSVVKGRGTNEKLFF
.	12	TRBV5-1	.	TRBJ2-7	TGCGCCAGCAGCTCGACAAACTACGAGCAGTACTTC	CASSSTNYEQYF
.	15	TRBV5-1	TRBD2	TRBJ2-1	TGCGCCAGCAGCTTAGCGGGAGTGACCTACAATGAGCAGTTCTTC	CASSLAGVTYNEQFF
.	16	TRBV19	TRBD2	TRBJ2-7	TGTGCCAGTAGTCCAATCGGGACTAGCGGGGGGCTCGAGCAGTACTTC	CASSPIGTSGGLEQYF
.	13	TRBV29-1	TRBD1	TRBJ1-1	TGCAGCGTTGAAAGGCAGGGGGGAACTGAAGCTTTCTTT	CSVERQGGTEAFF
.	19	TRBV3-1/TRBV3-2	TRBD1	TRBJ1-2	TGTGCCAGCAGCCCCCATCCCGAAACCACGACAGGGGCCATCTATGGCTACACCTTC	CASSPHPETTTGAIYGYTF
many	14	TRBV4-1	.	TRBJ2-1	TGCGCCAGCAGCCAAGGAAGAGATCGTAGTGAGCAGTTCTTC	CASSQGRDRSEQFF
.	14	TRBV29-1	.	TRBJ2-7	TGCAGCGTTGAAGACCAGGGGGGATATAGAGAGCAGTACTTC	CSVEDQGGYREQYF
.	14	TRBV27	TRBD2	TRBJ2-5	TGTGCCAGCGCCGTGGCGGGAGGGCTTGAGACCCAGTACTTC	CASAVAGGLETQYF
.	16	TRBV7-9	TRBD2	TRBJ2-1	TGTGCCAGCAGCCCGAGGCTATTAGCGGGAGCCGATGAGCAGTTCTTC	CASSPRLLAGADEQFF
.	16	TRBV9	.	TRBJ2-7	TGTGCCAGCAGCGTAGGAGTGATAGGACAGGCGGGGGAGCAGTACTTC	CASSVGVIGQAGEQYF
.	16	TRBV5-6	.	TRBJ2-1	TGTGCCAGCAGCTTGGATCCTACGGACTTGGGCTGGCAGCAGTTCTTC	CASSLDPTDLGWQQFF
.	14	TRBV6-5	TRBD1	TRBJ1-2	TGTGCCAGCAACGAAGGGGGCTCTAACTATGGCTACACCTTC	CASNEGGSNYGYTF
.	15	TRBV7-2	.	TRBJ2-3	TGTGCCAGCACCTCACGGGAGCAGGGAACAGATACGCAGTATTTT	CASTSREQGTDTQYF
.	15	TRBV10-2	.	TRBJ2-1	TGCGCCAGCAGTGAGGGCGGGATCTCCTACAATGAGCAGTTCTTC	CASSEGGISYNEQFF
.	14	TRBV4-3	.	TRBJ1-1	TGCGCCAGCAGCCAAGATTTCGGCGGGACTGAAGCTTTCTTT	CASSQDFGGTEAFF
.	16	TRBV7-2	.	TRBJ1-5	TGTGCCAGCAGCCTAAGACAGATTCCTAGCAATCAGCCCCAGCATTTT	CASSLRQIPSNQPQHF
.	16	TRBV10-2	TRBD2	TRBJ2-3	TGCGCCAGCAGTCCGATAGCGGGAGGGCCGGGGGATACGCAGTATTTT	CASSPIAGGPGDTQYF
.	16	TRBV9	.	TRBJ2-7	TGTGCCAGCAGCGTAGCAGTCAGCGGTAAATACTACGAGCAGTACTTC	CASSVAVSGKYYEQYF
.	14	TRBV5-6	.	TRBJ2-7	TGTGCCAGCAGCCCCCGGGACACGGCCTACGAGCAGTACTTC	CASSPRDTAYEQYF
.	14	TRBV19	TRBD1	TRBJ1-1	TGTGCCAGTAGTAAAGACAGGGGGAACACTGAAGCTTTCTTT	CASSKDRGNTEAFF
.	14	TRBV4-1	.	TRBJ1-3	TGCGCCAGCAGCCAAGAAGGCCCAGGGAACACCATATATTTT	CASSQEGPGNTIYF
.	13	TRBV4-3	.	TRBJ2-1	TGCGCCAGCAGCCAAGAACTAGAGGATGAGCAGTTCTTC	CASSQELEDEQFF
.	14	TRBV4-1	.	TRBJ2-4	TGCGCCAGCAGCGGGGGACTAGCCAAAAACATTCAGTACTTC	CASSGGLAKNIQYF
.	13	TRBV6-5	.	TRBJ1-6	TGTGCCAGCACAAGCAGGGCCAATTCACCCCTCCACTTT	CASTSRANSPLHF
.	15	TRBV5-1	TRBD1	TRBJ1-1	TGCGCCAGCAGCACCGGACAGGGGACGAACACTGAAGCTTTCTTT	CASSTGQGTNTEAFF
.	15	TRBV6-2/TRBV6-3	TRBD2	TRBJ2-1	TGTGCCAGCAGTTACGGGGCGGGAGGGGTCAATGAGCAGTTCTTC	CASSYGAGGVNEQFF
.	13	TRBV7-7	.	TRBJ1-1	TGTGCTAGCAGCTCCAGAGAGGACACTGAAGCTTTCTTT	CASSSREDTEAFF
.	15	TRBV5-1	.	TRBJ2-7	TGCGCCAGCAGCCACGGACAGACGAGCTCCTACGAGCAGTACTTC	CASSHGQTSSYEQYF
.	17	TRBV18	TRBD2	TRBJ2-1	TGTGCCAGCTCACCATGGACTAGCGGTTTCGCCTACAATGAGCAGTTCTTC	CASSPWTSGFAYNEQFF
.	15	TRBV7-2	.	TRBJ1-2	TGTGCCAGCAGCTTTGCAGGGGAGTTCGACTATGGCTACACCTTC	CASSFAGEFDYGYTF
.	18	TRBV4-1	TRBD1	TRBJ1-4	TGCGCCAGCAGCCTACAGGGGGCGGGTTTTGCAACTAATGAAAAACTGTTTTTT	CASSLQGAGFATNEKLFF
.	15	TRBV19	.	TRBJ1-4	TGTGCCAGTAGTGCCAACAGTCCAACTAATGAAAAACTGTTTTTT	CASSANSPTNEKLFF
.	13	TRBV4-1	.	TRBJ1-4	TGCGCCAGCAGCCAAGCGTCAACCGACGGGCTGTTTTTT	CASSQASTDGLFF
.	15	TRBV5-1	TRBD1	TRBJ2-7	TGCGCCAGCAGCACCGGGACAGGGGAAGCTGACGAGCAGTACTTC	CASSTGTGEADEQYF
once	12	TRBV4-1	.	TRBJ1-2	TGCGCCAGTGTCGGAGAAAACTATGGCTACACCTTC	CASVGENYGYTF
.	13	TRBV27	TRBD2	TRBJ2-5	TGTGCCAGCAGTCCCCGGGTAGCGGGAGACCAGTACTTC	CASSPRVAGDQYF
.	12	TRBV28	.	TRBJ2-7	TGTGCCAGCATTTCGAGCTCCTACGAGCAGTACTTC	CASISSSYEQYF
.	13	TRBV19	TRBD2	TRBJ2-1	TGTGCCAGTAGGAGGACTAGCCTCAATGAGCAGTTCTTC	CASRRTSLNEQFF
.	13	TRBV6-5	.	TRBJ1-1	TGTGCCAGCGGGAGAGGTCTACACACTGAAGCTTTCTTT	CASGRGLHTEAFF